This entry describes one T cell receptor beta chain. Its antigen is still unknown. A junction boundary mismatches the germline segment, possibly from a read error. The data originate from a study of metastatic and nonmetastatic thyroid tumors (dated by TCRdb to 2018 to 2020). As for the study more broadly: Repertoires were compared across peripheral blood and tumor or nodule tissue samples from malignant and benign thyroid patients.

Broader findings and caveats from the paper: TCR beta diversity was reported as significantly higher in malignant tumors than in benign nodules, in both blood and tumor samples.

No patient had received any treatment before thyroid surgery. The study retrospectively analysed patient clinical samples collected from about 2012 to 2019 using T-cell receptor beta sequencing. Preparation of the library involved PCR. The instrument given in TCRdb is Illumina HiSeq 4000. High-throughput sequencing was used to profile the TCR beta-chain CDR3 region of each patient. The paper's data handling went like this. CDR3 differences across clinicopathological groups were used to build a classifier for discriminating distant-metastatic papillary thyroid cancer patients. The Shannon index was used to measure repertoire diversity, and the Morisita-Horn index was used to measure how similar tumor and blood repertoires were. The raw public data were reprocessed by TCRdb itself: fastp quality trimming at Q25, MiXCR clonotype calling, in-frame beta chains only. The V and J calls were determined by TCRdb, not by the authors. The sample table holds 25,000 to 35,000 clones, of which approximately 22% were seen once. The top ten clonotypes cover around two fifths of the sample.

Measured from the cysteine to the phenylalanine, the CDR3 is 15 residues long. The DNA shown is the 45-base CDR3, in frame from base 1. From a lookup of the germline V gene, CDR1 and CDR2 are MDHEN and SYDVKM. This receptor was identified in a female donor with papillary thyroid cancer or a benign thyroid nodule (not recorded which). Some clones in this sample may be carry-over from other donors' samples. Sequencing was carried out using blood. Recombination connected TRBV28 to TRBJ1-5; possibly the D gene is TRBD1, per 5 matching bases. The CDR3 amino acid sequence is: CASTPLGTLNQPKHF. The nucleotide sequence is TGTGCCAGCACCCCACTCGGGACTCTTAATCAGCCCAAGCATTTT.